These 27 T cell receptor beta chains share one sample of origin, sequenced in a study of T-cell reconstitution after alpha-beta-depleted transplantation in children. TCRbeta library construction was performed incorporating unique molecular identifiers. TCRdb fed the PCR reads into MiXCR, producing one record per CDR3 protein. Of a few hundred thousand distinct CDR3 sequences detected, around 9.7% appear once; the ten largest clones hold approximately 5.4%. The source material was PBMCs from the stem cell graft donor, sampled from the stem cell graft. These receptors were obtained from a human donor who donated a stem cell graft to a child with SCID.

This clonotype was recorded many times. The chain joins TRBV20-1 to TRBJ2-7; the D call may be TRBD1 or TRBD2 (6 bases each). Trimming removed 7 bases from V and 0 bases from J, with 13 bases in between. This CDR3 has 13 residues. In germline, CDR1 is DFQATT, CDR2 SNEGSKA (reference sequence). CDR3 in amino acids: CSGTRGHSYEQYF. CDR3 coding DNA: TGCAGTGGAACCCGGGGGCACTCCTACGAGCAGTACTTC.

Many counts were recorded for this clonotype. The rearrangement links TRBV20-1 to TRBJ1-4, with a weak D call TRBD1 (5 bases). CDR1 is DFQATT and CDR2 is SNEGSKA in the germline V gene (reference sequence). There are 13 residues in the CDR3. V lost 3 bases and J lost 2, with 7 bases in between. Here the CDR3 DNA reads TGCAGTGCTAGCTCAGGGACTAATGAAAAACTGTTTTTT. It encodes CSASSGTNEKLFF.

This clonotype was counted ten times or more. This chain links TRBV5-1 with TRBJ2-1; the D gene is possibly TRBD1 (6 bases). CDR3 length: 15 residues. Germline V CDR1 and CDR2: SGHRS, YFSETQ. V was cut by 2 bases and J by 10 bases, with 19 bases left in between. This CDR3 reads CASSFFRDKSTEQFF. In nucleotides, the CDR3 is TGCGCCAGCAGCTTCTTCCGGGACAAATCTACCGAGCAGTTCTTC.

The V call is TRBV20-1, the J call TRBJ2-5; no clear D. This CDR3 spans 13 amino acids. V gave up 3 bases and J gave up 5 bases, with 13 bases separating them. Germline-derived CDR1 and CDR2 are DFQATT and SNEGSKA (reference sequence). The CDR3 protein is CSARAPVRETQYF. The DNA of the CDR3 is TGCAGTGCTAGGGCCCCTGTCCGGGAGACCCAGTACTTC.

This clonotype has at least ten counts. The chain has TRBV5-1 and TRBJ2-3, with D perhaps TRBD2 (5 bases). Germline CDR1 SGHRS, CDR2 YFSETQ. CDR3 size: 15 residues. The V end was cut by 6 bases, the J end by 5 bases, with 19 bases between. The DNA for the CDR3 is TGCGCCAGCACAGCCCAAAATTCCGGGATAGATACGCAGTATTTT. Translated: CASTAQNSGIDTQYF.

This clonotype has just a few counts. The chain is built from TRBV27 and TRBJ2-7; no firm D call. This CDR3 comprises 13 residues. Germline CDR1 reads MNHEY; CDR2 reads SMNVEV (reference sequence). The V end lost 2 bases, the J end lost 0 bases, and 5 bases lay between the germline ends. Here the CDR3 DNA reads TGTGCCAGCAGTTTAAGGTTCTCCTACGAGCAGTACTTC. As protein: CASSLRFSYEQYF.

This clonotype was detected ten times or more. The rearrangement links TRBV5-1 to TRBJ1-6; 8 positions agree with TRBD1. Losses at the gene ends were 4 bases for V and 8 bases for J; bases not matched to a gene: 8. The length of the CDR3 is 15 residues. Germline V gene data show CDR1 as SGHRS and CDR2 as YFSETQ. For the CDR3, the DNA is TGCGCCAGCAGCGTGCAGGGGGCGCAGGATTCACCCCTCCACTTT. It yields the protein CASSVQGAQDSPLHF.

This clonotype was counted ten times or more. The chain uses TRBV7-9 and TRBJ2-3; 8 nucleotides match TRBD2. The CDR3 covers 14 residues. With V trimmed by 4 bases and J by 4 bases, 4 bases remained unmatched. Per germline, CDR1 SEHNR and CDR2 FQNEAQ (reference sequence). The chain's CDR3 is CASSSGLGSDTQYF. In nucleotides, the CDR3 is TGTGCCAGCAGCTCGGGACTAGGGTCAGATACGCAGTATTTT.

At least ten counts were recorded for this clonotype. The CDR3 nucleotides are TGTGCCAGCAGCTTAATTTCCGGGCCCCGTTCCTCCTACGAGCAGTACTTC. Its translation is CASSLISGPRSSYEQYF. The J gene is TRBJ2-7, the V gene TRBV11-2; D remains unclear. V was clipped by 2 bases and J by 0 bases, with 17 bases between them. The CDR3 runs 17 residues. Germline V lookup: CDR1 SGHAT, CDR2 FQNNGV.

The chain links TRBV6-5 to TRBJ2-5; 10 positions agree with TRBD2. This CDR3 comprises 16 residues. Per the germline V gene, CDR1 is MNHEY and CDR2 is SVGAGI. Losses at the gene ends were 2 bases for V and 2 bases for J; bases not matched to a gene: 5. The CDR3 DNA is TGTGCCAGCAGTTACAATAGCGGGGGGAGTCAAGAGACCCAGTACTTC. As protein: CASSYNSGGSQETQYF.

At least ten counts were recorded for this clonotype. The chain employs TRBV11-2 and TRBJ2-7, with 7 bases that match TRBD1. Germline values: CDR1 SGHAT, CDR2 FQNNGV. The junction had 6 bases not matched to a gene; V was cut back by 4 bases and J by 6 bases. The CDR3 has 13 amino acids. CDR3 sequence: CASSSRTGVEQYF. CDR3 in DNA: TGTGCCAGCAGCTCGCGGACAGGAGTCGAGCAGTACTTC. Looking up the rest from reference TRBV11-2 and TRBJ2-7 gives the full variable domain: EAGVAQSPRYKIIEKRQSVAFWCNPISGHATLYWYQQILGQGPKLLIQFQNNGVVDDSQLPKDRFSAERLKGVDSTLKIQPAKLEDSAVYLCASSSRTGVEQYFGPGTRLTVT.

This clonotype has a count of ten or more. The gene calls are TRBV7-2 and TRBJ2-1; D unresolved. The V and J ends lost 2 bases and 6 bases respectively, with 14 bases between them. CDR3 length: 15 amino acids. Germline CDR1 is SGHTA and CDR2 is FQGNSA. The CDR3 sequence: CASSLKSSVSNEQFF. CDR3 nucleotides: TGTGCCAGCAGCTTAAAGTCTTCAGTGTCCAATGAGCAGTTCTTC.

This clonotype was seen many times. The V call is TRBV6-5, the J call TRBJ1-5, with D uncertain. The CDR3 has 15 amino acids. The germline gives CDR1 MNHEY, CDR2 SVGAGI. Between the trimmed V and J ends, which lost 0 bases and 0 bases, there was a span of 6 bases. In DNA, the CDR3 is TGTGCCAGCAGTTACTCGGCAGCTAGCAATCAGCCCCAGCATTTT. Translation: CASSYSAASNQPQHF.

This clonotype was counted ten times or more. The chain combines TRBV15 with TRBJ2-2; no clear D. Germline-derived CDR1 and CDR2 are LNHNV and YYDKDF (reference sequence). The germline V and J ends were trimmed by 0 bases and 0 bases, with 11 bases remaining between them. The CDR3 extends over 17 amino acids. The CDR3 bases are TGTGCCACCAGCAGAGACGAGGTTATCTCGAACACCGGGGAGCTGTTTTTT. It codes for CATSRDEVISNTGELFF. The entire variable domain, with the rest obtained from reference TRBV15 and TRBJ2-2, is as follows: DAMVIQNPRYQVTQFGKPVTLSCSQTLNHNVMYWYQQKSSQAPKLLFHYYDKDFNNEADTPDNFQSRRPNTSFCFLDIRSPGLGDTAMYLCATSRDEVISNTGELFFGEGSRLTVL.

At least ten counts were recorded for this clonotype. The genes are TRBV19 and TRBJ1-2; D is unclear. The CDR3 contains 11 residues. Deletions cut 4 bases from V and 5 bases from J, with 5 bases between. Germline V gene data show CDR1 as LNHDA and CDR2 as SQIVND (reference sequence). Written as DNA, the CDR3 is TGTGCCAGTAGTAATAAGTATGGCTACACCTTC. It encodes CASSNKYGYTF.

The chain couples TRBV28 to TRBJ1-1, with D possibly being TRBD1 (6 bases). This CDR3 region has 14 residues. Germline CDR1 and CDR2: MDHEN and SYDVKM. Trimming took off 5 bases at V and 0 bases at J, with 10 bases between the two ends. CDR3: CASSHRVLNTEAFF. The DNA of the CDR3 is TGTGCCAGCAGTCACAGGGTCCTGAACACTGAAGCTTTCTTT.

This clonotype occurred many times. The V call is TRBV7-2, the J call TRBJ1-3; D remains ambiguous. The CDR3 has 15 amino acids. Trimming took off 1 base at V and 0 bases at J, with 7 bases between the two ends. Per germline, CDR1 SGHTA and CDR2 FQGNSA. The CDR3: CASSLVGFSGNTIYF. CDR3 in DNA: TGTGCCAGCAGCTTAGTTGGCTTCTCTGGAAACACCATATATTTT.

In its sample, this clonotype was seen many times. The rearrangement joins TRBV3-1 to TRBJ2-5; tentatively, D is TRBD1 (5 bases). V was shortened by 0 bases and J by 7 bases, with 12 bases between the two germline ends. The CDR3 is 14 amino acids. The germline CDR1 and CDR2 sequences are LGHDT and YNNKEL (reference sequence). The CDR3 bases are TGTGCCAGCAGCCAAGATTCCAGGGCGGCGACCCAGTACTTC. Translated, it gives CASSQDSRAATQYF.

Many counts were recorded for this clonotype. The chain carries TRBV29-1 and TRBJ1-1; D might be TRBD1 (5 bases). V was trimmed by 6 bases and J by 3 bases, leaving 17 bases between them. CDR3 length: 14 residues. Looked up from germline, CDR1 is SQVTM and CDR2 is ANQGSEA. In DNA, the CDR3 is TGCAGCGTGGGGGGGGGGTTCCCCCACACTGAAGCTTTCTTT. Translating gives CSVGGGFPHTEAFF.

This clonotype occurred many times. This chain connects TRBV6-2 or TRBV6-3 to TRBJ2-1; 13 bases match TRBD2. The CDR3 runs to 15 residues. Looked up from germline, CDR1 is MNHEY and CDR2 is SVGEGT. V trimming: 6 bases; J trimming: 8 bases; junction bases outside the gene matches: 7. In DNA form, the CDR3 reads TGTGCCAGCAGACCCGGGACTAGCGGGACGTATGAGCAGTTCTTC. This sequence encodes CASRPGTSGTYEQFF.

Many counts were recorded for this clonotype. The chain links TRBV5-1 to TRBJ1-5; no clear D gene. Looked up from germline, CDR1 is SGHRS and CDR2 is YFSETQ. V lost 2 bases, J lost 0 bases, and 9 bases lay in between. The CDR3 has 15 amino acids. Here the CDR3 reads CASSLSGLSNQPQHF. The CDR3 coding sequence is TGCGCCAGCAGCTTATCTGGACTTAGCAATCAGCCCCAGCATTTT. The full variable domain, its missing parts supplied by reference TRBV5-1 and TRBJ1-5, is KAGVTQTPRYLIKTRGQQVTLSCSPISGHRSVSWYQQTPGQGLQFLFEYFSETQRNKGNFPGRFSGRQFSNSRSEMNVSTLELGDSALYLCASSLSGLSNQPQHFGDGTRLSIL.

This clonotype has ten or more counts. This chain connects TRBV20-1 to TRBJ1-2, with D possibly TRBD1 on 6 matching bases. Trimming cost V 4 bases and J 8 bases, with 17 bases left between them. The CDR3 has 13 residues. Germline V gene lookup returns CDR1 DFQATT and CDR2 SNEGSKA (reference sequence). The CDR3 DNA sequence: TGCAGTGCTACCAGGGGAGGGCTAGGCGGCTACACCTTC. This encodes CSATRGGLGGYTF.

This clonotype was counted ten times or more. The chain uses TRBV20-1 and TRBJ1-1, with a possible D match to TRBD1 (5 bases). Germline CDR1 is DFQATT and CDR2 is SNEGSKA (reference sequence). CDR3 size: 15 residues. Trimming took 0 bases from V and 4 from J, leaving 15 bases between them. The CDR3 is CSARDQGKEPTEAFF. DNA for the CDR3: TGCAGTGCTAGAGATCAGGGTAAGGAACCCACTGAAGCTTTCTTT.

This clonotype was counted ten times or more. V is TRBV5-1 and J is TRBJ1-4, with 10 positions matching TRBD1. The CDR3 has 19 amino acids. With 0 bases clipped from V and 6 bases from J, the junction kept 14 bases outside the gene matches. CDR1 is SGHRS and CDR2 is YFSETQ in the germline V gene. This CDR3 is CASSLDPVGTGVKYEKLFF. CDR3 sequence (DNA): TGCGCCAGCAGCTTGGACCCGGTCGGGACAGGGGTCAAGTATGAAAAACTGTTTTTT.

The table lists this clonotype with many counts. In DNA form, the CDR3 reads TGCAGTGCTAGAGATGTAGCGGGGGGTGACACCGGGGAGCTGTTTTTT. Its protein product is CSARDVAGGDTGELFF. The chain has TRBV20-1 and TRBJ2-2; 10 bases match TRBD2. V lost 0 bases to trimming and J lost 3 bases; unmatched junction nucleotides: 4. Germline lookup yields CDR1 DFQATT and CDR2 SNEGSKA (reference sequence). This CDR3 region has 16 residues.

This clonotype was recorded many times. The chain carries TRBV5-1 and TRBJ1-1, with 7 bases matching TRBD1. With 1 base clipped from V and 4 bases from J, the junction kept 7 bases outside the gene matches. The CDR3 consists of 15 residues. The germline gives CDR1 SGHRS, CDR2 YFSETQ. The CDR3 is CASSLLTGQATEAFF. CDR3 DNA sequence: TGCGCCAGCAGCTTGCTGACAGGGCAGGCCACTGAAGCTTTCTTT.

The table lists this clonotype with many counts. CDR3 in DNA: TGCGCCAGCAGCTTGGGGACACCGAACACCGGGGAGCTGTTTTTT. Its translation: CASSLGTPNTGELFF. This chain connects TRBV5-1 to TRBJ2-2; maybe TRBD1 (5 bases). There are 15 residues in the CDR3. Germline CDR1 and CDR2: SGHRS and YFSETQ. The V end was cut by 0 bases, the J end by 0 bases, with 6 bases between.